This paragraph reports one TCR beta chain. This specimen belongs to a study of T cell responses to AZD1222 COVID-19 vaccine. The V end lost 4 bases, the J end lost 3 bases, and 13 bases lay between the germline ends. CDR1 is LGHDT and CDR2 is YNNKEL in the germline V gene (reference sequence). The length of the CDR3 is 14 residues. This table comes from immunoSEQ multiplex PCR, and its TCRdb copy is limited to in-frame clones, with some not included. The sample consists of around 84,000 clones, 80% to 90% of them appearing once. The V gene is TRBV3-1 (or the pseudogene TRBV3-2), the J gene TRBJ2-7; tentatively, D is TRBD2 (6 bases). Sequencing was performed on peripheral blood, taken 28 days after the second AZD1222 dose. The sequence came from an adult who received the AZD1222 COVID-19 vaccine. This CDR3 is CASSPSGGVYEQYF. In DNA form, the CDR3 reads TGTGCCAGCAGCCCATCCGGCGGGGTCTACGAGCAGTACTTC.